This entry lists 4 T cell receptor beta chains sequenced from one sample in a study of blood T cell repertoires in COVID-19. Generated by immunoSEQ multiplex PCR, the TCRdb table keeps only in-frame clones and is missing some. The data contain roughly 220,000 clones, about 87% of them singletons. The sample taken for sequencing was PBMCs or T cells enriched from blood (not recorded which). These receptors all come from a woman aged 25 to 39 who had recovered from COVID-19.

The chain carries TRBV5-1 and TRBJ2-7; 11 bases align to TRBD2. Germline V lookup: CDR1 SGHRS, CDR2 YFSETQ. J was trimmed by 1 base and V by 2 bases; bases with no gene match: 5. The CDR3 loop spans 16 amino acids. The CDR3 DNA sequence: TGCGCCAGCAGCTTAACCGGGACTAGCGGTTCCTACGAGCAGTACTTC. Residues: CASSLTGTSGSYEQYF.

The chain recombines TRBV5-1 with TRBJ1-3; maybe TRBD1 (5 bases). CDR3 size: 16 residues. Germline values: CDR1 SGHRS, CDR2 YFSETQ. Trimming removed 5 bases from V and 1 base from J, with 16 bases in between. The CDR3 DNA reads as TGCGCCAGCAGGGCCGCAGACAGTACTTCTGGAAACACCATATATTTT. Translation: CASRAADSTSGNTIYF.

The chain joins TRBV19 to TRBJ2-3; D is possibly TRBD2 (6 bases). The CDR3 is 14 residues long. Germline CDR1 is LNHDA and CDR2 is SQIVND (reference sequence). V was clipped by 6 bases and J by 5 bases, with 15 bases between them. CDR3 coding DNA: TGTGCCAGTAGAAATAGGGGAGGCGGAGATACGCAGTATTTT. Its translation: CASRNRGGGDTQYF. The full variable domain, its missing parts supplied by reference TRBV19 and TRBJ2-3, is DGGITQSPKYLFRKEGQNVTLSCEQNLNHDAMYWYRQDPGQGLRLIYYSQIVNDFQKGDIAEGYSVSREKKESFPLTVTSAQKNPTAFYLCASRNRGGGDTQYFGPGTRLTVL.

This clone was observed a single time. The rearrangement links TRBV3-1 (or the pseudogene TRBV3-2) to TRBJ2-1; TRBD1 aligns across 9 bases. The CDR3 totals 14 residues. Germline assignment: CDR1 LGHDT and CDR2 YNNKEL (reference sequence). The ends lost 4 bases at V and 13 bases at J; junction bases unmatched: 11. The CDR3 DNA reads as TGTGCCAGCAGCCGACAGGGGGACTTTGATTCCCAGTTCTTC. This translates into CASSRQGDFDSQFF.